This T cell receptor (beta chain) was sequenced in a study of cytomegalovirus exposure and HLA in healthy donors. With 60 Vbeta and 13 Jbeta primers, the PCR was carried out. Generated by immunoSEQ multiplex PCR, the TCRdb table keeps only in-frame clones and is missing some. The data contain under 200,000 clones, around 78% of them seen just once; the ten biggest clones take up around 1.5%. Study results and limitations: A later analysis found most CMV-associated TCR beta chains apparently HLA-restricted. Most sequenced TCRs were rare (though some public TCRs occurred in many donors). Later analysis found that TCR beta chains associated with HLA were more clonally expanded than other, equally common chains.

For this clone: Antigen specificity is unknown.

The CDR3 length is 14 residues. Germline loops: CDR1 SGHTA, CDR2 FQGNSA. The ends lost 2 bases at V and 5 bases at J; junction bases unmatched: 3. Unrecorded immune exposures were likely, despite nominal health at sampling. The clonotype comes from a man in his forties in good health and CMV-seronegative. The V gene is TRBV7-2, the J gene TRBJ1-5; TRBD1 aligns across 7 bases. The specimen was PBMCs. The CDR3 DNA reads as TGTGCCAGCAGCTTAAGGGGGCCCGATCAGCCCCAGCATTTT. As protein: CASSLRGPDQPQHF. The full variable domain, rest sourced from reference TRBV7-2 and TRBJ1-5, is GAGVSQSPSNKVTEKGKDVELRCDPISGHTALYWYRQSLGQGLEFLIYFQGNSAPDKSGLPSDRFSAERTGGSVSTLTIQRTQQEDSAVYLCASSLRGPDQPQHFGDGTRLSIL.